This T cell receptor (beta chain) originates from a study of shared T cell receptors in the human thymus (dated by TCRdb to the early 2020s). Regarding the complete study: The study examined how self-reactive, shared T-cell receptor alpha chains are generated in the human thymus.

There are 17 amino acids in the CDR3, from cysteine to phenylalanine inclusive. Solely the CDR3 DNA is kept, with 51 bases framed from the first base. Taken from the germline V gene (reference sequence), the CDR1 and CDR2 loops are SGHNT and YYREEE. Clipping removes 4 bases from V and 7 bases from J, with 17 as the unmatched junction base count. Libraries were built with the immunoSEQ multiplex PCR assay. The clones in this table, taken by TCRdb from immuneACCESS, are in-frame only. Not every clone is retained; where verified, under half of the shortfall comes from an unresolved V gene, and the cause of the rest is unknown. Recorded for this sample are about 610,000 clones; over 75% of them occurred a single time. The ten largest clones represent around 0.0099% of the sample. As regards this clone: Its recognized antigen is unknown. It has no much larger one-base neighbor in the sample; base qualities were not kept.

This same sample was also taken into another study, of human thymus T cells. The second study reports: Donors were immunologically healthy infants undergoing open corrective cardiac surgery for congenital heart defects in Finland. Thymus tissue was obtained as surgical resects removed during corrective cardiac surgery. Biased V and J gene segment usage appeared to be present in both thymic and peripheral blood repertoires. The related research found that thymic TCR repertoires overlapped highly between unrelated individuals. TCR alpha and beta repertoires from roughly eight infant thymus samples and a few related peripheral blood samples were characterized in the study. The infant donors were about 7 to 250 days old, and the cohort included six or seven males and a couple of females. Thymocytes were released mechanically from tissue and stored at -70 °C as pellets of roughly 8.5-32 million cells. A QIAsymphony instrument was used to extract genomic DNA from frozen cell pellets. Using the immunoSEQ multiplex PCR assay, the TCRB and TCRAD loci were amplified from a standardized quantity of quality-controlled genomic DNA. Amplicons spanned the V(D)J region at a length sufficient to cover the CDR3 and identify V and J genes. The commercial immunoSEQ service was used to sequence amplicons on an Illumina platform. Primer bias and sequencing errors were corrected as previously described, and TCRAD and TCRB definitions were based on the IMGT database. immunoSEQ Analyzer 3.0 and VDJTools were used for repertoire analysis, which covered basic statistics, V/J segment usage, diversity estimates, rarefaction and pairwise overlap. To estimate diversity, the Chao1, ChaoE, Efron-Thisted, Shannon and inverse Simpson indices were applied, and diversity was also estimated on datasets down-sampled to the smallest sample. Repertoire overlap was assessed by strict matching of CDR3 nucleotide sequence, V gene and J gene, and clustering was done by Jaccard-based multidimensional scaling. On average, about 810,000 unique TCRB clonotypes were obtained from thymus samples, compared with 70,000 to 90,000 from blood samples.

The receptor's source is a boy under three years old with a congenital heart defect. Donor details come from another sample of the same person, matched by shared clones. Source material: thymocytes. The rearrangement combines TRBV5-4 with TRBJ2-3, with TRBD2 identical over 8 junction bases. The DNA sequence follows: TGTGCCAGCAGCCCGGATCAGCCAGCGGGAGCTATATATACGCAGTATTTT. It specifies CASSPDQPAGAIYTQYF.